This TCR beta chain originates from a study of metastatic and nonmetastatic thyroid tumors. This clone was detected only a few times. At one boundary the junction diverges from the germline segment, which might be a read error. Among the patients, none had received any treatment before thyroid surgery. The CDR3 loop spans 13 amino acids. Germline loops: CDR1 MNHEY, CDR2 SVGAGI. TCRdb re-called clones from the PCR reads using MiXCR. The sample carries about 22,000 clones, about 14% recorded once. Sequenced input: tumor tissue. The receptor comes from a female donor with papillary thyroid cancer or a benign thyroid nodule (not recorded which). Some clones in this sample may be carry-over from other donors' samples. The chain carries TRBV6-5 and TRBJ1-2; D is uncertain. The CDR3 region is CVSSYIQSYVYTF. DNA of the CDR3: TGTGTCAGCAGTTACATACAGAGCTATGTCTACACCTTC.